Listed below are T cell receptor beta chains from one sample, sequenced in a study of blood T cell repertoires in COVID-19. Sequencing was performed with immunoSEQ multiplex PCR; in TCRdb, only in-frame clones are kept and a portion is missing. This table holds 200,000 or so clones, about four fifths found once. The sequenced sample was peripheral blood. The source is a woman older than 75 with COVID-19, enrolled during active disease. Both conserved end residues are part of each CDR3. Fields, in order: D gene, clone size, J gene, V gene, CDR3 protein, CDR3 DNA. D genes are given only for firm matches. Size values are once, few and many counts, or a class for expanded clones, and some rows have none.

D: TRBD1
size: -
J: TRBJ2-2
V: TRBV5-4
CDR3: CASSTGQGRNTGELFF
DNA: TGTGCCAGCAGCACCGGACAGGGGAGGAACACCGGGGAGCTGTTTTTT

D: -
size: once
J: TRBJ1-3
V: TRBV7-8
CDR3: CASSLAGSSGNTIYF
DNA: TGTGCCAGCAGCTTAGCTGGCAGCTCTGGAAACACCATATATTTT

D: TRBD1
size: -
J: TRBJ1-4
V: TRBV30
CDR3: CAWNQGARINEKLFF
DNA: TGTGCCTGGAACCAGGGGGCACGCATTAATGAAAAACTGTTTTTT

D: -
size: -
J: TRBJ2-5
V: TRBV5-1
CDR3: CASSFSSETQYF
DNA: TGCGCCAGCAGCTTTTCATCAGAGACCCAGTACTTC

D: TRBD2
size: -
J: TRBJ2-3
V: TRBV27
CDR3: CASSLWGLAGDTDTQYF
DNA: TGTGCCAGCAGTTTATGGGGACTAGCGGGGGACACAGATACGCAGTATTTT

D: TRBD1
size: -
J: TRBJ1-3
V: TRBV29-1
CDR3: CSVEQGAGNTIYF
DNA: TGCAGCGTTGAGCAGGGGGCTGGAAACACCATATATTTT

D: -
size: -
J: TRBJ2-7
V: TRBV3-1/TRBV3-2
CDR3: CASSQDIERGYEQYF
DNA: TGTGCCAGCAGCCAAGATATAGAAAGGGGCTACGAGCAGTACTTC

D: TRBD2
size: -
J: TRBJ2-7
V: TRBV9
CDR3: CASSVGEAGLYEQYF
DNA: TGTGCCAGCAGCGTAGGGGAAGCGGGATTATACGAGCAGTACTTC

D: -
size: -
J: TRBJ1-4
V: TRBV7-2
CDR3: CASSRKTGEKLFF
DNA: TGTGCCAGCAGCCGCAAAACAGGTGAAAAACTGTTTTTT

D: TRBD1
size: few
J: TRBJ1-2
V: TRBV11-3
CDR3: CASSPRGTDYGYTF
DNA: TGTGCCAGCAGCCCCCGAGGGACAGACTATGGCTACACCTTC

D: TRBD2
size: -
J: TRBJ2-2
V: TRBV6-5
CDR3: CASHTSGSGGELFF
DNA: TGTGCCAGCCACACTAGCGGGAGTGGCGGGGAGCTGTTTTTT

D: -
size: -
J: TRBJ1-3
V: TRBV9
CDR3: CASSLGQYSNTIYF
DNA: TGTGCCAGCAGCCTAGGACAGTATAGCAACACCATATATTTT

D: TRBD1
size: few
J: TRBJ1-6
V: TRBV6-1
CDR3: CASSERYRGENSPLHF
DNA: TGTGCCAGCAGTGAACGGTACAGGGGGGAAAATTCACCCCTCCACTTT

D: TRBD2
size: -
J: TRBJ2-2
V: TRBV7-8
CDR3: CASSLIIAGTGELFF
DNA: TGTGCCAGCAGCTTAATTATAGCGGGGACCGGGGAGCTGTTTTTT

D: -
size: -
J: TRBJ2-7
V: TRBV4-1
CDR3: CASSQDGGDYEQYF
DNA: TGCGCCAGCAGCCAAGACGGCGGCGATTACGAGCAGTACTTC

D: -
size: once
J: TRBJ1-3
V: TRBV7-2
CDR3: CASSLGVAGMGNTIYF
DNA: TGTGCCAGCAGCTTAGGGGTAGCAGGGATGGGAAACACCATATATTTT

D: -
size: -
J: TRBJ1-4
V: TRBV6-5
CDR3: CASTTATNEKLFF
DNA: TGTGCCAGCACCACTGCAACTAATGAAAAACTGTTTTTT

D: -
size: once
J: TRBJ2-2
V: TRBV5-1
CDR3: CASSLDRVGAGELFF
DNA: TGCGCCAGCAGCTTGGACAGGGTCGGGGCCGGGGAGCTGTTTTTT

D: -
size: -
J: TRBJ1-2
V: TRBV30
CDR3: CAWTKGGFNYGYTF
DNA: TGTGCCTGGACTAAAGGGGGATTTAACTATGGCTACACCTTC

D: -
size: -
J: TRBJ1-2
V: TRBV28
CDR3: CASSLGGGTGKNYGYTF
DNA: TGTGCCAGCAGTTTAGGGGGCGGAACGGGGAAAAACTATGGCTACACCTTC

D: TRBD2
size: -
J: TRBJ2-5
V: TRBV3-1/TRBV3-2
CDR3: CASSLLAGWGQETQYF
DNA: TGTGCCAGCAGCCTATTAGCGGGGTGGGGCCAAGAGACCCAGTACTTC

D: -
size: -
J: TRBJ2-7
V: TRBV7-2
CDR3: CASSLVSDSYEQYF
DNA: TGTGCCAGCAGCTTAGTCTCAGACTCCTACGAGCAGTACTTC

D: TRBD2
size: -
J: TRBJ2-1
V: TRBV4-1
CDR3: CASSHPGLAGYNEQFF
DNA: TGCGCCAGCAGCCATCCCGGACTAGCGGGATACAATGAGCAGTTCTTC

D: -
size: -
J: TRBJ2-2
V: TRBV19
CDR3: CATRESGKYTGELFF
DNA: TGTGCCACCCGAGAGTCCGGGAAGTACACCGGGGAGCTGTTTTTT

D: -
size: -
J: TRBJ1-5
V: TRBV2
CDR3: CASSDSSAGPQHF
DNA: TGTGCCAGCAGTGATTCCTCGGCGGGGCCCCAGCATTTT

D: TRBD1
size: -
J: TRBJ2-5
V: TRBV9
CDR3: CASSVAGTGQETQYF
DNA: TGTGCCAGCAGCGTAGCCGGGACAGGTCAAGAGACCCAGTACTTC

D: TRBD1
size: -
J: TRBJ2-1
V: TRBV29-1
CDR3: CSTTGVDNEQFF
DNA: TGCAGCACGACAGGGGTTGACAATGAGCAGTTCTTC

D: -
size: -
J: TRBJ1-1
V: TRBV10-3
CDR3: CAISEVRNTEAFF
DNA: TGTGCCATCAGTGAGGTGAGGAACACTGAAGCTTTCTTT

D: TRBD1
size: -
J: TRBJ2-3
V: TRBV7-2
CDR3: CASSSGQNTDTQYF
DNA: TGTGCCAGCAGCTCGGGACAGAACACAGATACGCAGTATTTT

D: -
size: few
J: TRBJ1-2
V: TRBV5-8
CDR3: CASSLVGRNYGYTF
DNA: TGTGCCAGCAGCTTGGTTGGTCGGAACTATGGCTACACCTTC

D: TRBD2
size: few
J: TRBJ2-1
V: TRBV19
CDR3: CASSIRTSGRNEQFF
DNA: TGTGCCAGTAGTATCAGGACTAGCGGGAGAAATGAGCAGTTCTTC

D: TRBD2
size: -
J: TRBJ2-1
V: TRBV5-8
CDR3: CASSFPGLGPTEQFF
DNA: TGTGCCAGCAGCTTTCCGGGACTAGGACCGACTGAGCAGTTCTTC

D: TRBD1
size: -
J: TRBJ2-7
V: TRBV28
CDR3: CASRRQGPSYEQYF
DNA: TGTGCCAGCAGGCGACAGGGACCCTCCTACGAGCAGTACTTC

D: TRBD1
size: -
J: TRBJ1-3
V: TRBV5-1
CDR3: CASSTGTGNSGNTIYF
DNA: TGCGCCAGCAGCACCGGGACAGGGAACTCTGGAAACACCATATATTTT

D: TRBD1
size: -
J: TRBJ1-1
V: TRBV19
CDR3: CASQPGTANTEAFF
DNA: TGTGCCAGCCAGCCCGGGACAGCGAACACTGAAGCTTTCTTT

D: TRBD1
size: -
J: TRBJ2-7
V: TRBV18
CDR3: CASSPYGQGAGEQYF
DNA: TGTGCCAGCTCACCATACGGACAGGGGGCTGGCGAGCAGTACTTC

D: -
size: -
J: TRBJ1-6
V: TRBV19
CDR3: CASSLAGHSYNSPLHF
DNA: TGTGCCAGTAGTCTCGCAGGGCACTCCTATAATTCACCCCTCCACTTT

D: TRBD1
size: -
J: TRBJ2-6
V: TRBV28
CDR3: CASTGGANPGANVLTF
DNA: TGTGCCAGCACAGGGGGCGCGAATCCTGGGGCCAACGTCCTGACTTTC

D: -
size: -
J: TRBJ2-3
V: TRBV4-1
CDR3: CASSEGAGAADTQYF
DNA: TGCGCCAGCAGCGAAGGGGCAGGGGCGGCAGATACGCAGTATTTT

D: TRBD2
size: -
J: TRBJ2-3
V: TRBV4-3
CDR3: CASSRTSGGVGADTQYF
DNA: TGCGCCAGCAGCCGCACTAGCGGGGGGGTGGGGGCAGATACGCAGTATTTT

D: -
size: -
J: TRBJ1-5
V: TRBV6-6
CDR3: CASSYKRQGPDQPQHF
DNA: TGTGCCAGCAGTTACAAGAGGCAGGGCCCAGATCAGCCCCAGCATTTT

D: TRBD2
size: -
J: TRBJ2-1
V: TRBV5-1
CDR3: CASSLGLDSFNEQFF
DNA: TGCGCCAGCAGCCTGGGACTAGATAGTTTCAATGAGCAGTTCTTC

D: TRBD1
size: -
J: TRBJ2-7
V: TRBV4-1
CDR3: CASSPRQGTYEQYF
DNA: TGCGCCAGCAGCCCCCGACAGGGTACGTACGAGCAGTACTTC

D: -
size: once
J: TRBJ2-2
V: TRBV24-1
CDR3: CATSDPLSSGRGGELFF
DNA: TGTGCCACCAGTGATCCCCTGTCGTCAGGGCGAGGCGGGGAGCTGTTTTTT

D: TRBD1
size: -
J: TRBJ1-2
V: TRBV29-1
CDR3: CSVDRGQSNYGYTF
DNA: TGCAGCGTTGACAGGGGGCAAAGTAACTATGGCTACACCTTC

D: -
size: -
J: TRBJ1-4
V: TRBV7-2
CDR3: CASSQIGALAGFNEKLFF
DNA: TGTGCCAGCAGCCAAATAGGGGCCCTTGCGGGGTTTAATGAAAAACTGTTTTTT